Listed below are T cell receptor beta chains from one sample, sequenced in a study of stem cell transplantation in POMP-related autoinflammatory disease. The protocol was immunoSEQ multiplex PCR, while the TCRdb copy is restricted to in-frame clones and leaves out a portion. The data hold over 60,000 clones, with approximately 90% observed a single time. The source was CD4+ T cells from PBMCs, collected after stem cell transplantation. The receptors come from a human patient with POMP-related autoinflammation and immune dysregulation (PRAID). These T cells may partly come from the graft donor. CDR3s include the opening cysteine and the closing phenylalanine or tryptophan. The D gene is left open where the match is weak. Only some rows state a clone size, as once, few, many or a class for expanded clones.

j_call	v_call	clone_size	d_call	cdr3_aa	cdr3_nt
TRBJ2-5	TRBV25-1	.	TRBD1	CASSETMGQGRETQYF	TGTGCCAGCAGTGAAACAATGGGACAGGGGCGGGAGACCCAGTACTTC
TRBJ2-7	TRBV5-1	.	TRBD1	CASNGQGYEQYF	TGCGCCAGCAACGGACAGGGCTACGAGCAGTACTTC
TRBJ2-3	TRBV19	.	TRBD2	CASSISSGGAVTDTQYF	TGTGCCAGTAGTATATCTAGCGGGGGGGCCGTCACAGATACGCAGTATTTT
TRBJ2-5	TRBV2	.	.	CASKLSQAETQYF	TGTGCCAGCAAACTCTCGCAGGCAGAGACCCAGTACTTC
TRBJ1-5	TRBV28	.	.	CASTGAHQPQHF	TGTGCCAGCACTGGGGCACATCAGCCCCAGCATTTT
TRBJ2-3	TRBV20-1	once	TRBD1	CSAWTGDTQYF	TGCAGTGCTTGGACAGGGGATACGCAGTATTTT
TRBJ1-1	TRBV7-7	once	.	CASSPVANTEAFF	TGTGCCAGCAGCCCTGTTGCCAACACTGAAGCTTTCTTT
TRBJ2-7	TRBV15	.	TRBD1	CATSSEGQYYEQYF	TGTGCCACCAGCAGCGAGGGACAGTACTACGAGCAGTACTTC
TRBJ2-1	TRBV10-1	.	.	CASSTRRGQGGDEQFF	TGCGCCAGCAGTACCCGCCGAGGGCAGGGTGGGGATGAGCAGTTCTTC
TRBJ2-5	TRBV5-1	.	.	CASSLVGVVGQETQYF	TGCGCCAGCAGCTTGGTAGGGGTCGTTGGGCAAGAGACCCAGTACTTC
TRBJ2-3	TRBV6-5	.	.	CASTERVTRTDTQYF	TGTGCCAGCACCGAAAGGGTTACCCGCACAGATACGCAGTATTTT
TRBJ1-2	TRBV12-2	.	.	CASPRQAPLAGQGAYYGYTF	TGTGCAAGTCCCCGACAAGCCCCCTTGGCGGGACAGGGGGCATACTATGGCTACACCTTC
TRBJ2-5	TRBV9	.	.	CASSPRGRGVQETQYF	TGTGCCAGCAGCCCCAGGGGGCGGGGGGTCCAAGAGACCCAGTACTTC
TRBJ1-5	TRBV19	few	.	CASRETRRIGNQPQHF	TGTGCCAGTAGAGAAACTAGAAGAATCGGCAATCAGCCCCAGCATTTT
TRBJ1-5	TRBV28	.	TRBD1	CASSTWTGSFSNQPQHF	TGTGCCAGCAGTACCTGGACAGGGTCCTTTAGCAATCAGCCCCAGCATTTT
TRBJ2-3	TRBV4-2	.	TRBD2	CACGQREGGTDTQYF	TGTGCCTGCGGCCAGCGGGAAGGGGGCACAGATACGCAGTATTTT
TRBJ1-4	TRBV5-1	once	.	CASSLGRGEKLFF	TGCGCCAGCAGCTTGGGGAGAGGGGAAAAACTGTTTTTT
TRBJ2-2	TRBV24-1	.	.	CATSDWGQGGNTGELFF	TGTGCCACCAGTGACTGGGGACAAGGGGGGAACACCGGGGAGCTGTTTTTT
TRBJ2-5	TRBV23-1	.	.	CASRPPPDPETQYF	TGCGCCAGCAGACCACCCCCGGACCCAGAGACCCAGTACTTC
TRBJ1-5	TRBV2	.	.	CASSERVEPQHF	TGTGCCAGCAGTGAAAGGGTGGAGCCCCAGCATTTT
TRBJ2-1	TRBV18	.	.	CASSPRQGEINEQFF	TGTGCCAGCTCCCCAAGGCAGGGAGAAATAAATGAGCAGTTCTTC
TRBJ2-3	TRBV18	.	TRBD2	CASSPPGLAGGTDTQYF	TGTGCCAGCTCACCACCGGGTCTAGCGGGAGGGACAGATACGCAGTATTTT
TRBJ2-5	TRBV5-4	.	TRBD1	CASSQQGAGETQYF	TGTGCCAGCAGCCAACAGGGGGCGGGGGAGACCCAGTACTTC
TRBJ1-1	TRBV19	.	.	CASSTRMNTEAFF	TGTGCCAGTAGTACGAGGATGAACACTGAAGCTTTCTTT
TRBJ2-7	TRBV27	.	.	CASSLKGTPYEQYF	TGTGCCAGCAGCCTCAAGGGGACCCCCTACGAGCAGTACTTC
TRBJ1-5	TRBV5-1	medium-sized	TRBD1	CASSFGDRENQPQHF	TGCGCCAGCAGCTTTGGGGACAGGGAAAATCAGCCCCAGCATTTT
TRBJ1-2	TRBV4-1	.	TRBD1	CASSPRQGLGYGYTF	TGCGCCAGCAGCCCCAGACAGGGGCTGGGCTATGGCTACACCTTC
TRBJ1-1	TRBV2	.	.	CASSEAVMGGAEAFF	TGTGCCAGCAGTGAAGCGGTAATGGGGGGGGCTGAAGCTTTCTTT
TRBJ2-1	TRBV6-2/TRBV6-3	.	TRBD2	CASSYSFFSGRGGNEQFF	TGTGCCAGCAGTTACTCGTTCTTTAGCGGGAGGGGAGGCAATGAGCAGTTCTTC
TRBJ2-1	TRBV19	.	.	CASSIPQNEQFF	TGTGCCAGTAGTATACCCCAGAATGAGCAGTTCTTC
TRBJ2-7	TRBV14	few	.	CASSQDLGIQPIFFYEQYF	TGTGCCAGCAGCCAAGATCTAGGAATTCAGCCCATATTTTTCTACGAGCAGTACTTC
TRBJ2-6	TRBV5-4	.	.	CASSRPGQHTGANVLTF	TGTGCCAGCAGCCGCCCGGGCCAACATACTGGGGCCAACGTCCTGACTTTC
TRBJ2-5	TRBV4-1	once	.	CASSQVPQETQYF	TGCGCCAGCAGCCAAGTCCCCCAAGAGACCCAGTACTTC
TRBJ2-1	TRBV19	.	.	CASSIGQGAGVAGISSTYNEQFF	TGTGCCAGTAGTATTGGTCAGGGGGCTGGGGTAGCGGGAATCAGTAGCACCTACAATGAGCAGTTCTTC
TRBJ2-3	TRBV5-1	.	.	CASSLEGRRTDTQYF	TGCGCCAGCAGCTTGGAGGGCAGACGCACAGATACGCAGTATTTT
TRBJ2-3	TRBV5-4	.	.	CASSLPLRDTQYF	TGTGCCAGCAGCTTGCCGCTAAGGGATACGCAGTATTTT